This entry describes one T cell receptor beta chain. From germline, CDR1 is SGHNT and CDR2 YYREEE (reference sequence). V gave up 4 bases and J gave up 3 bases; unmatched junction bases: 6. There are 14 residues in the CDR3. Clones were read by immunoSEQ multiplex PCR, and TCRdb kept only the in-frame ones, dropping some. Of about 250,000 clones listed, about four fifths are singletons. This sample is part of a study of blood T cell repertoires in COVID-19. Background on the study: Samples came from the United States, Italy and Spain, spanning acute and convalescent COVID-19. T cells, B-cell-depleted T cells, or PBMCs supplied cDNA or gDNA.

This chain uses TRBV5-4 with TRBJ1-1, with 7 bases that match TRBD1. The sequence derives from a man aged 50 to 60 with acute or convalescent COVID-19. Sequencing input: peripheral blood. This chain's CDR3 is CASSKPDRDTEAFF. CDR3 nucleotide sequence: TGTGCCAGCAGCAAACCTGACAGGGACACTGAAGCTTTCTTT.